These 5 T cell receptor beta chains share one sample of origin, sequenced in a study of CD8+ T cells in alopecia areata. RNA extraction and reverse transcription yielded cDNA as sequencing template. Data came from immunoSEQ multiplex PCR; TCRdb stores just in-frame clones and leaves some out. The sample gives more than 200,000 clones, roughly two fifths of which show up once; approximately 2.4% is in the top ten. The treatment here: oral pan-JAK inhibitor, 5-10 mg twice daily. Here the sequenced sample was CD4+ T cells sorted from blood, taken at approximately week 39, from a patient treated with tofacitinib. The receptors here all came from a human donor with alopecia areata.

The chain employs TRBV4-1 and TRBJ2-5, with 9 nucleotides matching TRBD2. The CDR3 spans 18 residues. The V gene end was trimmed by 2 bases and the J gene end by 5 bases; junction bases not matched to a gene: 15. Germline CDR1 reads MGHRA; CDR2 reads YSYEKL. Here the CDR3 reads CASSQRQGGGREGETQYF. In DNA, the CDR3 is TGCGCCAGCAGCCAAAGGCAGGGCGGCGGGAGGGAGGGTGAGACCCAGTACTTC.

This clone was detected only a few times. This chain connects TRBV28 to TRBJ2-4; D uncertain. The V gene's germline CDR1 is MDHEN and CDR2 SYDVKM. This CDR3 comprises 11 residues. The V and J ends lost 6 bases and 15 bases respectively, with 15 bases between them. For the CDR3, the DNA is TGTGCCAGCAGCGATCGACGGAGCTCGTACTTC. Amino acids: CASSDRRSSYF.

The rearrangement joins TRBV5-1 to TRBJ2-4, with D maybe TRBD2 (5 bases). V was cut by 2 bases and J by 8 bases, with 14 bases left in between. Germline V CDR1 and CDR2: SGHRS, YFSETQ. CDR3 length: 14 amino acids. Written as DNA, the CDR3 is TGCGCCAGCAGCTTTCGGGAAATCGGGGACATTCAGTACTTC. Encoded protein: CASSFREIGDIQYF.

This clone was seen a few times. The chain has TRBV18 and TRBJ2-1; D is perhaps TRBD2 (5 bases). Trimming removed 3 bases from V and 5 bases from J, with 8 bases in between. Germline V CDR1 and CDR2: KGHSH, LQKENI. The CDR3 is 13 amino acids. The CDR3 DNA follows: TGTGCCAGCTCACCCTTACTAGACAATGAGCAGTTCTTC. This codes for CASSPLLDNEQFF. Combining the CDR3 with reference TRBV18 and TRBJ2-1 gives the whole variable domain NAGVMQNPRHLVRRRGQEARLRCSPMKGHSHVYWYRQLPEEGLKFMVYLQKENIIDESGMPKERFSAEFPKEGPSILRIQQVVRGDSAAYFCASSPLLDNEQFFGPGTRLTVL.

The V and J genes are TRBV29-1 and TRBJ2-2; 9 nucleotides align to TRBD1. CDR1 and CDR2 from the germline V gene are SQVTM and ANQGSEA. V was clipped by 3 bases and J by 8 bases; unmatched bases: 7. The CDR3 loop spans 14 amino acids. Here the CDR3 reads CSVDRGQGAGELFF. The CDR3 DNA sequence: TGCAGCGTTGATAGGGGACAGGGTGCAGGGGAGCTGTTTTTT.